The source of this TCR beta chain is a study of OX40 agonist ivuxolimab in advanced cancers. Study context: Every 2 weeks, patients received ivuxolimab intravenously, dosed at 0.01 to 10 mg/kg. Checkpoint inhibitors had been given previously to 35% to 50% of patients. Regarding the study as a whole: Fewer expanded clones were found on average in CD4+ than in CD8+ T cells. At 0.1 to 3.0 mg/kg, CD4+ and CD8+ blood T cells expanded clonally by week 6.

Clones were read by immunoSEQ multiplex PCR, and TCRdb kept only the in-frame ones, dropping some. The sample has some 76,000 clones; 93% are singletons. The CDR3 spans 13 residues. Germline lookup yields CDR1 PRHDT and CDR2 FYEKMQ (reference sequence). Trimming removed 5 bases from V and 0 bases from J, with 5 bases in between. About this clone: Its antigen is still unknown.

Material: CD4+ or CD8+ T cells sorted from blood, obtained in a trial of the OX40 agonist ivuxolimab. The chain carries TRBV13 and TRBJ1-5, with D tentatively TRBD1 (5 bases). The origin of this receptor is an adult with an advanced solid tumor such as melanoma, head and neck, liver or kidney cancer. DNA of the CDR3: TGTGCCAGCAGCCAGGGTAGCAATCAGCCCCAGCATTTT. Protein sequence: CASSQGSNQPQHF.